The clone carrying this TCR beta chain was recorded a few times. Its antigen is unidentified. Synthesis of TCR cDNA relied on 5'RACE template switching, which attached a universal primer site and UMIs. TCRdb re-derived calls from the 5' RACE reads in MiXCR, one entry per CDR3 protein. The sample carries approximately 580,000 distinct CDR3 sequences, 17% recorded once. This entry belongs to a study of T cells after yellow fever vaccination. On the study more broadly: Fractions low in cell number were prepared with SMART-Seq v4 Ultra Low Input.

Study observations and caveats: Subsequent booster samples again held most clones from primary vaccination (less than 98% CD4, just under 90% CD8). Within FACS-sorted repertoires, abundant clonotypes contaminating from the bulk population could be present.

This receptor was obtained from a young man who received the YFV17D yellow fever vaccine. Here the sequenced sample was PBMCs, taken around 5 days after the first yellow fever vaccination.

CDR3 bases: TGTGCCAGCAGTTTTGGGGGGTCGAGCAATCAGCCCCAGCATTTT. It specifies CASSFGGSSNQPQHF. The chain carries TRBV12-3 or TRBV12-4 and TRBJ1-5, with D perhaps TRBD1 (5 bases). The CDR3 extends over 15 amino acids. The V end was cut by 3 bases, the J end by 1 base, with 10 bases between.